These 14 T cell receptor beta chains originate from one sample sequenced in a study of blood T cell repertoires in COVID-19. Repertoires were generated with immunoSEQ multiplex PCR, while TCRdb's copy carries only in-frame clones and drops some. The sample holds about 100,000 clones, 85% seen once. The sample was peripheral blood. The receptor set was obtained from a human donor in a cohort sampled during active COVID-19.

The chain recombines TRBV5-1 with TRBJ2-2, with 7 nucleotides matching TRBD2. The CDR3 runs 15 residues. Germline CDR1 reads SGHRS; CDR2 reads YFSETQ. With 0 bases clipped from V and 5 bases from J, the junction kept 4 bases outside the gene matches. CDR3 sequence (DNA): TGCGCCAGCAGCTTGGGAGCGGGATTAACCGGGGAGCTGTTTTTT. Amino acid sequence: CASSLGAGLTGELFF.

This clone was observed a handful of times. The chain carries TRBV6-1 and TRBJ1-5; 7 nucleotides match TRBD1. The CDR3 is 15 residues long. The V and J ends lost 1 base and 7 bases, in that order; junction bases with no gene match: 7. Germline CDR1 reads MNHNS; CDR2 reads SASEGT. This CDR3 is CASSEEQGNGQPQHF. CDR3 DNA: TGTGCCAGCAGTGAAGAACAGGGGAACGGACAGCCCCAGCATTTT.

This chain links TRBV6-6 with TRBJ1-3; D uncertain. This CDR3 comprises 16 residues. Germline CDR1 is MNHNY and CDR2 is SVGAGI (reference sequence). With 5 bases removed from V and 0 bases from J, the gap between germline ends came to 14 bases. The CDR3 region is CASSPPAGSSGNTIYF. The CDR3 region has the DNA TGTGCCAGCAGTCCCCCCGCGGGGAGCTCTGGAAACACCATATATTTT.

This chain links TRBV18 with TRBJ1-1; D may be TRBD1 (5 bases). The CDR3 is 14 amino acids. The germline CDR1 and CDR2 sequences are KGHSH and LQKENI. Deletions cut 3 bases from V and 1 base from J, with 9 bases between. As DNA, the CDR3 is TGTGCCAGCTCACCGATTCAGGGGAACACTGAAGCTTTCTTT. As protein: CASSPIQGNTEAFF.

This clone was detected only a few times. This chain connects TRBV5-1 to TRBJ2-7; TRBD1 matches 10 bases. The CDR3 totals 19 residues. Germline-derived CDR1 and CDR2 are SGHRS and YFSETQ. V shed 4 bases and J 0 bases; nucleotides not matched to a gene: 16. CDR3 DNA: TGCGCCAGCAGCGTTTCCGGGACAGGGGTCCTAGAAAGCTCCTACGAGCAGTACTTC. It yields the protein CASSVSGTGVLESSYEQYF.

The chain recombines TRBV27 with TRBJ1-2; a possible D gene is TRBD1 (5 bases). The CDR3 has 13 residues. V was clipped by 5 bases and J by 8 bases, with 15 bases between them. Per the germline V gene, CDR1 is MNHEY and CDR2 is SMNVEV (reference sequence). The CDR3: CASSPQVPRGYTF. Here the CDR3 DNA reads TGTGCCAGCAGTCCACAGGTTCCTAGGGGCTACACCTTC.

V gene TRBV5-1 combines with J gene TRBJ2-1, with a tentative D call TRBD2 (6 bases). From germline, CDR1 is SGHRS and CDR2 YFSETQ. The length of the CDR3 is 16 residues. Trimming pared 4 bases from V and 0 bases from J, leaving 14 bases between. CDR3 coding DNA: TGCGCCAGCAGCACAGGCGGGATTATCTCCTACAATGAGCAGTTCTTC. It translates to CASSTGGIISYNEQFF.

This rearrangement joins TRBV3-1 (or the pseudogene TRBV3-2) to TRBJ1-4; 9 bases line up with TRBD1. The CDR3 loop spans 15 amino acids. V shed 4 bases and J 7 bases; nucleotides not matched to a gene: 7. Germline V gene lookup returns CDR1 LGHDT and CDR2 YNNKEL (reference sequence). DNA of the CDR3: TGTGCCAGCAGCCCGCGGGACAGGGTGGTTGAAAAACTGTTTTTT. Its translation: CASSPRDRVVEKLFF.

The chain is built from TRBV20-1 and TRBJ1-5; 8 bases match TRBD1. This CDR3 is built from 17 residues. Germline assignment: CDR1 DFQATT and CDR2 SNEGSKA (reference sequence). J lost 2 bases, V lost 3 bases, and 12 bases had no gene match. The CDR3, as DNA: TGCAGTGCTAGTCTCGGGACAGGTATAAGCGGCAATCAGCCCCAGCATTTT. Its translation: CSASLGTGISGNQPQHF.

The chain has TRBV7-2 and TRBJ1-5; 7 bases match TRBD1. Germline-derived CDR1 and CDR2 are SGHTA and FQGNSA. This CDR3 is built from 18 residues. V lost 5 bases to trimming and J lost 0 bases; unmatched junction nucleotides: 13. CDR3 in DNA: TGTGCCAGCAGCCCAAATGCGGGACAGACTATTAGCAATCAGCCCCAGCATTTT. It translates to CASSPNAGQTISNQPQHF. Based on the CDR3 plus reference TRBV7-2 and TRBJ1-5, the full variable domain is GAGVSQSPSNKVTEKGKDVELRCDPISGHTALYWYRQSLGQGLEFLIYFQGNSAPDKSGLPSDRFSAERTGGSVSTLTIQRTQQEDSAVYLCASSPNAGQTISNQPQHFGDGTRLSIL.

CDR3 sequence (DNA): TGTGCCAGCAGCTTATTGCCGAGCTCCTACAATGAGCAGTTCTTC. It encodes CASSLLPSSYNEQFF. The genes are TRBV7-9 and TRBJ2-1; D is uncertain. Per germline, CDR1 SEHNR and CDR2 FQNEAQ (reference sequence). Trimming stripped 2 bases from V and 0 bases from J, with 8 bases between. The CDR3 sequence is 15 residues long.

This chain's CDR3 is CASSESLRERSYNEQFF. CDR3 sequence (DNA): TGCGCCAGCAGTGAGTCTTTGCGGGAGAGGTCCTACAATGAGCAGTTCTTC. The chain carries TRBV10-1 and TRBJ2-1; 7 bases are a match to TRBD2. The CDR3 runs 17 residues. Germline CDR1 WNHNN, CDR2 SYGVQD (reference sequence). Germline trimming cut 0 bases from V and 1 base from J; bases unmatched to any gene: 6.

With respect to this clone: One end of the junction varies from germline; a read error may be responsible. V usage is TRBV10-1 and J usage is TRBJ1-1; 8 bases are a match to TRBD1. The CDR3 spans 12 residues. Germline V gives CDR1 WNHNN, CDR2 SYGVQD (reference sequence). The CDR3 DNA is TGCGCCAGCAGTGTCGCAGGGGGCCAGCAACGCTTT. The encoded protein is CASSVAGGQQRF.

The chain is built from TRBV5-4 and TRBJ1-1; TRBD1 matches at 7 bases. From germline, CDR1 is SGHNT and CDR2 YYREEE (reference sequence). Trimming removed 4 bases from V and 0 bases from J; junction bases left unmatched: 6. The CDR3 runs 15 residues. The CDR3 protein is CASSPGDSLNTEAFF. In DNA form, the CDR3 reads TGTGCCAGCAGCCCGGGGGACAGTCTGAACACTGAAGCTTTCTTT.